This record concerns one TCR beta chain sequence. Its antigen is undetermined. The same CDR3 can be traced to other DNA sequences in this sample. CDR1 is MNHEY and CDR2 is SMNVEV in the germline V gene (reference sequence). The CDR3 covers 14 residues. The ends lost 3 bases at V and 2 bases at J; junction bases unmatched: 3. This sample was included in a study of shared clonotypes between healthy human individuals. Terminally differentiated effector memory CD45RA+ cells were excluded from the naive CD8 cells, which were CD45RO-negative and positively selected for CCR7. Whole-study findings and limits: Shared clonotypes: approximately 4.5% naive CD4, around 3.7% naive CD8, around 2.4% memory CD4, under 0.45% memory CD8.

The authors distributed each subset's genomic DNA evenly over several immunoSEQ plates. TCRdb's copy holds only in-frame clones and misses some; the assay was immunoSEQ multiplex PCR. The sample yields more than 500,000 clones, 90% to 95% seen once. The sequence was collected from a woman aged 30 to 39 in good health. The sequenced material came from naive CD8+ T cells sorted from blood. The chain uses TRBV27 and TRBJ1-1, with 7 bases lining up with TRBD1. CDR3 sequence: CASSLTGTNTEAFF. The CDR3 nucleotides read TGTGCCAGCAGTTTGACAGGGACCAACACTGAAGCTTTCTTT.